Below are 10 T cell receptor beta chains sequenced from a single sample in a study of neurological immune-mediated disorders. TCRdb analysed the 5' RACE reads with MiXCR anew, one entry per CDR3 protein. The table lists about 10,000 distinct CDR3 sequences, approximately 22% of them singletons. Sequenced sample: CD8+ T cells from blood. These receptors all stem from a woman in her thirties or forties with multiple sclerosis.

This chain joins TRBV24-1 and TRBJ2-5, with 7 bases that match TRBD2. J lost 5 bases, V lost 7 bases, and 6 bases had no gene match. Germline CDR1 and CDR2: KGHDR and SFDVKD. The CDR3 consists of 13 residues. The CDR3 here is CATSPGLGETQYF. DNA for the CDR3: TGTGCCACCAGCCCCGGACTAGGGGAGACCCAGTACTTC.

V gene TRBV4-1 combines with J gene TRBJ1-5, with 9 bases aligning to TRBD1. Looked up from germline, CDR1 is MGHRA and CDR2 is YSYEKL. The V segment lost 5 bases and the J segment 7 bases; nucleotides outside the gene matches: 9. The CDR3 is 15 residues long. The CDR3 region is CASSSPGQGEQPQHF. For the CDR3, the DNA is TGCGCCAGCAGCTCGCCGGGACAGGGAGAACAGCCCCAGCATTTT.

In its sample, this clonotype was seen many times. The rearrangement uses TRBV15 and TRBJ1-6; no clear D. Trimming shortened V by 8 bases and J by 6 bases, and 11 bases separated the two germline ends. The CDR3 loop spans 13 amino acids. The germline CDR1 and CDR2 sequences are LNHNV and YYDKDF (reference sequence). The CDR3 is CATSEIGNSPLHF. In DNA, the CDR3 is TGTGCCACCTCAGAGATCGGTAATTCACCCCTCCACTTT.

This clonotype is classed as medium-sized. This chain links TRBV29-1 with TRBJ2-1; weak D call: TRBD2 (5 bases). V lost 7 bases to trimming and J lost 4 bases, with 8 bases between them. The CDR3 is made up of 11 amino acids. Per the germline V gene, CDR1 is SQVTM and CDR2 is ANQGSEA. Here the CDR3 reads CSGEQYNEQFF. CDR3 coding DNA: TGCAGCGGGGAGCAGTACAATGAGCAGTTCTTC.

This chain connects TRBV20-1 to TRBJ2-5, with D maybe TRBD1 (7 bases). Between the trimmed V and J ends, which lost 6 bases and 7 bases, there was a span of 18 bases. CDR3 length: 13 amino acids. Germline loops: CDR1 DFQATT, CDR2 SNEGSKA (reference sequence). The CDR3 loop reads CSAATGLGGTQYF. CDR3 in DNA: TGCAGTGCGGCGACAGGGTTGGGGGGGACCCAGTACTTC.

By share, this clonotype ranks as medium-sized. In nucleotides, the CDR3 is TGTGCCAGCAGCTCTAGCGGGGGGGCCAGTGTTGAGCAGTTCTTC. Protein sequence: CASSSSGGASVEQFF. The V call is TRBV7-3, the J call TRBJ2-1; 12 bases match TRBD2. CDR3 length equals 15 residues. The germline CDR1 and CDR2 sequences are SGHTA and FQGTGA. Losses at the gene ends were 4 bases for V and 9 bases for J; bases not matched to a gene: 7.

This clonotype is classed as medium-sized. This CDR3 is CAITGTVNYEQYF. CDR3 coding DNA: TGTGCCATCACCGGGACAGTTAACTACGAGCAGTACTTC. This sequence joins TRBV10-3 and TRBJ2-7; 7 bases match TRBD1. CDR1 and CDR2 (germline): ENHRY, SYGVKD. V gave up 7 bases and J gave up 3 bases; unmatched junction bases: 6. This CDR3 is 13 amino acids long.

V is TRBV28 and J is TRBJ2-3, with 10 bases matching TRBD2. Germline V gene sequence: CDR1 MDHEN, CDR2 SYDVKM. V was clipped by 5 bases and J by 4 bases; unmatched bases: 9. This CDR3 is built from 16 residues. CDR3 sequence reads: CASSSGRGRGPDTQYF. For the CDR3, the DNA is TGTGCCAGCAGTAGCGGGAGGGGGAGGGGGCCAGATACGCAGTATTTT.

Within the sample, this clonotype is medium-sized (0.01 to 0.1%). The chain uses TRBV7-9 and TRBJ1-5; 8 positions match TRBD1. The trim removed 6 bases at V and 2 bases at J, leaving 6 bases unmatched. CDR3 length: 15 amino acids. Germline V gene lookup returns CDR1 SEHNR and CDR2 FQNEAQ (reference sequence). CDR3 protein: CASSTGGEGNQPQHF. DNA for the CDR3: TGTGCCAGCAGTACAGGGGGGGAAGGCAATCAGCCCCAGCATTTT.

The table lists this clonotype with many counts. CDR3 protein: CASSDKTNTEAFF. Here the CDR3 DNA reads TGTGCCAGCAGTGACAAGACTAACACTGAAGCTTTCTTT. This chain links TRBV6-4 with TRBJ1-1; D call uncertain. CDR1 MRHNA and CDR2 SNTAGT come from the germline V gene. Between the trimmed V and J ends, which lost 2 bases and 2 bases, there was a span of 6 bases. This CDR3 has 13 amino acids.